These 28 T cell receptor beta chains share one sample of origin, sequenced in a study of CD8 T cells in Susac syndrome (dated by TCRdb to between 2019 and 2020). Preparation of the library involved the immunoSEQ multiplex PCR assay. RNA was extracted with the RNeasy kit and about 0.5 to 1 ug was reverse transcribed using random hexamers. TCRdb trimmed the raw reads at Q25, called clones with MiXCR and kept productive beta chains. A single entry per CDR3 protein holds the most common genes and DNA from its merged rows. The sample table lists some 200,000 distinct CDR3 sequences, 92% of them with a count of one. The top ten constitute around 0.15% of the sample. The sequenced sample was CD8+ T cells from PBMCs. All receptors come from a human donor with multiple sclerosis.

The genes are TRBV11-2 and TRBJ2-4; TRBD1 or TRBD2 may be the D gene (5 bases each). Germline V gene sequence: CDR1 SGHAT, CDR2 FQNNGV. The CDR3 length is 15 residues. Trimming removed 5 bases from V and 3 bases from J, with 14 bases in between. CDR3 sequence (DNA): TGTGCCAGCAGCCGGGGCTTGGACAACAAAAACATTCAGTACTTC. Translating it yields CASSRGLDNKNIQYF.

This sequence joins TRBV15 and TRBJ2-5, with 7 bases that match TRBD2. Unmatched junction bases numbered 12, after V lost 3 bases and J lost 5 bases. This CDR3 is built from 16 residues. Per germline, CDR1 LNHNV and CDR2 YYDKDF (reference sequence). The CDR3 DNA sequence: TGTGCCACCAGCAGGAGAGCGGGACTCTTTAGGGAGACCCAGTACTTC. Translation: CATSRRAGLFRETQYF.

The J gene is TRBJ2-1, the V gene TRBV12-3 or TRBV12-4; tentative D call: TRBD2 (5 bases). Trimming pared 4 bases from V and 3 bases from J, leaving 16 bases between. The CDR3 runs to 16 residues. CDR3 loop: CASSSGGPNLYNEQFF. The CDR3 DNA is TGTGCCAGCAGTTCTGGCGGGCCCAACCTCTACAATGAGCAGTTCTTC.

This clonotype was recorded a few times. The chain is built from TRBV6-1 and TRBJ2-5, with a possible D match to TRBD1 (6 bases). CDR1 and CDR2 from the germline V gene are MNHNS and SASEGT. This CDR3 contains 13 residues. V lost 6 bases, J lost 2 bases, and 10 bases lay in between. DNA for the CDR3: TGTGCCAGCAGGTCCAGGGGACAAGAGACCCAGTACTTC. This encodes CASRSRGQETQYF.

This clonotype is a singleton in its sample. This chain joins TRBV23-1 and TRBJ2-7; TRBD2 matches 9 bases. TRBV23-1 is labeled an ORF, and its function is uncertain. The CDR3 spans 17 residues. V trimming: 4 bases; J trimming: 0 bases; junction bases outside the gene matches: 10. CDR3 bases: TGCGCCAGCAGTCGCCTCAGTGGAGCGGGAGGCTCCTACGAGCAGTACTTC. Its protein is CASSRLSGAGGSYEQYF.

The V gene is TRBV5-6, the J gene TRBJ1-1; 7 nucleotides match TRBD1. The ends lost 0 bases at V and 0 bases at J; junction bases unmatched: 5. From germline, CDR1 is SGHDT and CDR2 YYEEEE. This CDR3 is built from 16 residues. The CDR3 loop is CASSLAPGQLNTEAFF. CDR3 bases: TGTGCCAGCAGCTTGGCCCCGGGACAGTTGAACACTGAAGCTTTCTTT.

CDR3 in amino acids: CASSQEERVSNQPQHF. CDR3 coding DNA: TGCGCCAGCAGCCAAGAAGAGCGGGTTAGCAATCAGCCCCAGCATTTT. V is TRBV4-1 and J is TRBJ1-5, with D hard to call. In germline, CDR1 is MGHRA, CDR2 YSYEKL. The length of the CDR3 is 16 residues. V gave up 0 bases and J gave up 0 bases, with 9 bases separating them.

V is TRBV23-1 and J is TRBJ1-2; D is possibly TRBD1 (6 bases). TRBV23-1 is an ORF, and what it does is uncertain. This CDR3 comprises 13 residues. Trimming left V 2 bases short and J 8 bases short, with 12 bases between. CDR3 protein: CASSQQGYQGYTF. The DNA for the CDR3 is TGCGCCAGCAGTCAACAGGGGTATCAGGGCTACACCTTC.

This sequence joins TRBV28 and TRBJ2-7; D call uncertain. Germline V gene sequence: CDR1 MDHEN, CDR2 SYDVKM. The V gene lost 5 bases and the J gene lost 1 base, with 9 bases spanning the gap. There are 13 residues in the CDR3. CDR3 in DNA: TGTGCCAGCAGTGTACAGAGGTCCTACGAGCAGTACTTC. The encoded protein is CASSVQRSYEQYF.

The sample holds a few counts of this clonotype. The rearrangement joins TRBV23-1 to TRBJ2-7, with 8 bases that match TRBD2. TRBV23-1 is an ORF, with its function uncertain. V lost 2 bases, J lost 2 bases, and 14 bases stayed unmatched. The CDR3 contains 18 residues. CDR3: CASSQTGGTVGSTYEQYF. As DNA, the CDR3 is TGCGCCAGCAGTCAAACGGGGGGGACGGTGGGGTCTACCTACGAGCAGTACTTC.

This chain links TRBV6-1 with TRBJ2-7; maybe TRBD2 (5 bases). Trimming cost V 8 bases and J 0 bases, with 14 bases left between them. CDR1 is MNHNS, CDR2 SASEGT, per germline. This CDR3 is built from 14 residues. CDR3 DNA sequence: TGTGCCAGCCTAAAAAGAGGGAGCTCCTACGAGCAGTACTTC. Translation: CASLKRGSSYEQYF.

The chain has TRBV27 and TRBJ2-1; 7 nucleotides match TRBD2. This CDR3 is built from 16 residues. Germline V gene sequence: CDR1 MNHEY, CDR2 SMNVEV (reference sequence). With 0 bases clipped from V and 6 bases from J, the junction kept 8 bases outside the gene matches. The CDR3 protein is CASSLSPSGPINEQFF. CDR3 sequence (DNA): TGTGCCAGCAGTTTATCCCCTAGCGGCCCTATCAATGAGCAGTTCTTC.

The chain joins TRBV3-1 to TRBJ1-1; D ambiguous. Per the germline V gene, CDR1 is LGHDT and CDR2 is YNNKEL (reference sequence). The CDR3 runs to 14 residues. The germline V and J ends were trimmed by 5 bases and 0 bases, with 10 bases remaining between them. CDR3 nucleotide sequence: TGTGCCAGCAGCTTGGGCGATATGAACACTGAAGCTTTCTTT. Translated: CASSLGDMNTEAFF.

This rearrangement joins TRBV12-3 or TRBV12-4 to TRBJ1-2, with 7 bases lining up with TRBD1. This CDR3 is built from 14 residues. Germline trimming cut 5 bases from V and 8 bases from J; bases unmatched to any gene: 11. In DNA, the CDR3 is TGTGCCAGCAGTGATATCAAGGGGGCGCACGGCTACACCTTC. This encodes CASSDIKGAHGYTF.

This chain joins TRBV30 and TRBJ2-1; tentatively, D is TRBD2 (5 bases). Germline-derived CDR1 and CDR2 are GTSNPN and SVGIG (reference sequence). This CDR3 contains 14 residues. V was clipped by 4 bases and J by 5 bases, with 15 bases between them. CDR3 in amino acids: CAWNYGLAHNEQFF. In DNA, the CDR3 is TGTGCCTGGAACTATGGGCTAGCCCACAATGAGCAGTTCTTC.

This chain connects TRBV18 to TRBJ2-2; D call uncertain. V lost 4 bases and J lost 4, with 4 bases in between. The CDR3 has 12 amino acids. Germline V gives CDR1 KGHSH, CDR2 LQKENI. CDR3 nucleotide sequence: TGTGCCAGCTCACATGCCACCGGGGAGCTGTTTTTT. This encodes CASSHATGELFF.

The chain combines TRBV13 with TRBJ2-7, with D uncertain. V was pared by 1 base and J by 6 bases, with 16 bases between. The CDR3 covers 15 residues. The V gene's germline CDR1 is PRHDT and CDR2 FYEKMQ (reference sequence). The CDR3 nucleotides read TGTGCCAGCAGCTTAGCGTCCCAGCCGTATGGCGAGCAGTACTTC. It translates to CASSLASQPYGEQYF.

The chain uses TRBV3-1 and TRBJ2-1; D is tentatively TRBD1 or TRBD2 (6 bases each). CDR3 length: 14 residues. V lost 0 bases to trimming and J lost 8 bases, with 11 bases between them. Looked up from germline, CDR1 is LGHDT and CDR2 is YNNKEL (reference sequence). For the CDR3, the DNA is TGTGCCAGCAGCCAAGAGGGGGGCTCAGATGAGCAGTTCTTC. Translation: CASSQEGGSDEQFF.

J is TRBJ2-7 and V is TRBV6-6, with TRBD2 identical over 9 bases. Germline V gene data show CDR1 as MNHNY and CDR2 as SVGAGI (reference sequence). Trimming took 6 bases from V and 0 from J; bases not matched to a gene: 9. The length of the CDR3 is 16 residues. The CDR3: CASSRGLASRSYEQYF. Here the CDR3 DNA reads TGTGCCAGCAGCCGGGGACTAGCCTCCCGCTCCTACGAGCAGTACTTC.

The chain couples TRBV29-1 to TRBJ2-7; D remains unclear. The CDR3 extends over 15 amino acids. Germline V gene data show CDR1 as SQVTM and CDR2 as ANQGSEA. V lost 0 bases and J 2 bases, leaving 14 bases between the germline ends. The CDR3 protein is CSVEDEASLTYEQYF. The CDR3 DNA sequence: TGCAGCGTTGAAGATGAAGCGAGTCTTACCTACGAGCAGTACTTC.

The chain couples TRBV11-2 to TRBJ2-3; weak D call: TRBD2 (5 bases). V was pared by 3 bases and J by 1 base, with 14 bases between. The length of the CDR3 is 16 residues. CDR1 is SGHAT, CDR2 FQNNGV, per germline. The CDR3 DNA sequence: TGTGCCAGCAGCTTCATTGCCGGGGAACGCACAGATACGCAGTATTTT. Translating it yields CASSFIAGERTDTQYF.

This clonotype turned up a few times. V is TRBV6-6 and J is TRBJ1-1; D uncertain. Germline V gene data show CDR1 as MNHNY and CDR2 as SVGAGI (reference sequence). V was shortened by 4 bases and J by 4 bases, with 7 bases between the two germline ends. This CDR3 has 12 residues. The CDR3 region is CASSLGITEAFF. The CDR3 DNA reads as TGTGCCAGCAGTTTGGGCATCACTGAAGCTTTCTTT.

The V gene is TRBV11-2, the J gene TRBJ1-3; D remains unclear. Trimming took off 5 bases at V and 0 bases at J, with 11 bases between the two ends. Germline V lookup: CDR1 SGHAT, CDR2 FQNNGV. The CDR3 runs to 15 residues. The CDR3: CASSPVKVSGNTIYF. As DNA, the CDR3 is TGTGCCAGCAGCCCGGTAAAGGTCTCTGGAAACACCATATATTTT.

The gene calls are TRBV4-2 and TRBJ2-7, with D possibly being TRBD1 (6 bases). Trimming pared 2 bases from V and 3 bases from J, leaving 11 bases between. The CDR3 consists of 14 residues. Germline V gene lookup returns CDR1 LGHNA and CDR2 YNFKEQ. The CDR3 sequence: CASSQWSGDYEQYF. The CDR3 DNA follows: TGTGCCAGCAGCCAATGGTCAGGGGACTACGAGCAGTACTTC.

The gene calls are TRBV6-5 and TRBJ1-2, with 8 bases aligning to TRBD1. CDR3 length: 13 residues. V lost 6 bases to trimming and J lost 6 bases; unmatched junction nucleotides: 6. CDR1 MNHEY and CDR2 SVGAGI come from the germline V gene. The CDR3 coding sequence is TGTGCCAGCAGCAGGACAGGGAGCAATGGCTACACCTTC. Its translation is CASSRTGSNGYTF.

The chain couples TRBV10-3 to TRBJ1-2, with a possible D match to TRBD1 (5 bases). V lost 0 bases and J lost 6, with 14 bases in between. Germline values: CDR1 ENHRY, CDR2 SYGVKD. The CDR3 spans 15 residues. The CDR3 protein is CAISESGGAEHGYTF. The DNA of the CDR3 is TGTGCCATCAGTGAGTCAGGAGGGGCCGAGCATGGCTACACCTTC.

The CDR3 sequence is CASSQEGWSSYEQYF. Written as DNA, the CDR3 is TGCGCCAGCAGCCAAGAGGGCTGGAGCTCCTACGAGCAGTACTTC. The chain carries TRBV4-1 and TRBJ2-7; D is uncertain. The germline CDR1 and CDR2 sequences are MGHRA and YSYEKL. The CDR3 spans 15 residues. With 0 bases removed from V and 0 bases from J, the gap between germline ends came to 9 bases.

The genes are TRBV6-6 and TRBJ1-5; 8 nucleotides agree with TRBD1. The germline CDR1 and CDR2 sequences are MNHNY and SVGAGI (reference sequence). The CDR3 is 16 amino acids. After removal of 0 bases from V and 1 base from J, the junction contained 2 bases not matched to a gene. CDR3 in amino acids: CASSYSTGDSNQPQHF. In DNA, the CDR3 is TGTGCCAGCAGTTACTCGACAGGGGACAGCAATCAGCCCCAGCATTTT.